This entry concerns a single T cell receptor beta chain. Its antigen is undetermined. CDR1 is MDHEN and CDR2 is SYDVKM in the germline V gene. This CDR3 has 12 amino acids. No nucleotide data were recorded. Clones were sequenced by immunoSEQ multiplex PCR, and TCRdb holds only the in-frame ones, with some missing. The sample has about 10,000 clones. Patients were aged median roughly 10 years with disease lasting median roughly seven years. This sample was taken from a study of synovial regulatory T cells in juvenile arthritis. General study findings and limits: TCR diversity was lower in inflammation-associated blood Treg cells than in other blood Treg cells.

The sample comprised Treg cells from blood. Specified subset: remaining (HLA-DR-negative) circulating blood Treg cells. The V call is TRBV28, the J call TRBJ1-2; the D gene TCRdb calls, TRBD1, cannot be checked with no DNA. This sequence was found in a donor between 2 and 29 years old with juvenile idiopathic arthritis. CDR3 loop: CASSQGTRGYTF.